A selection of T cell receptor beta chains follows, all from one sample in a study of patients and donors after allogeneic stem cell transplantation. MiXCR was run by TCRdb on the RT-PCR reads, yielding one entry per CDR3 protein. Among fewer than 95,000 distinct CDR3 sequences listed, 4% to 5% were seen once. Specimen: blood, either unsorted or a sorted T cell fraction (not recorded which). The receptor source for this set is a human donor who was either an allogeneic HSCT recipient or a stem cell or donor lymphocyte infusion donor (not recorded which). It is not recorded whose cells these are; they may come from a transplant donor. Each CDR3 is given with its conserved first and last residue. The order of the fields is clone size, V gene, D gene, J gene, CDR3 protein, CDR3 DNA. D genes are given only for firm matches. Clone size is not always given. Where it is, it says once, few, many or a class for expanded clones.

clone size: many
V gene: TRBV5-1
D gene: .
J gene: TRBJ1-1
CDR3 protein: CASSSGQMNTEAFF
CDR3 DNA: TGCGCCAGCAGCTCCGGACAAATGAACACTGAAGCTTTCTTT

clone size: many
V gene: TRBV11-1
D gene: .
J gene: TRBJ2-5
CDR3 protein: CASSPWEETQYF
CDR3 DNA: TGTGCCAGCAGCCCTTGGGAAGAGACCCAGTACTTC

clone size: many
V gene: TRBV12-3/TRBV12-4
D gene: TRBD1
J gene: TRBJ1-1
CDR3 protein: CASSLRRTGGRAFF
CDR3 DNA: TGTGCCAGCAGCCTCCGCAGGACAGGGGGTCGGGCTTTCTTT

clone size: few
V gene: TRBV29-1
D gene: TRBD1
J gene: TRBJ2-1
CDR3 protein: CSVASDRANEQFF
CDR3 DNA: TGCAGCGTTGCGTCGGACAGGGCCAATGAGCAGTTCTTC

clone size: many
V gene: TRBV7-9
D gene: .
J gene: TRBJ2-5
CDR3 protein: CASSPLQGQETQYF
CDR3 DNA: TGTGCCAGCAGTCCCTTGCAGGGGCAAGAGACCCAGTACTTC

clone size: .
V gene: TRBV20-1
D gene: TRBD1
J gene: TRBJ2-7
CDR3 protein: CSAIDRVRMGEQYF
CDR3 DNA: TGCAGTGCTATTGACAGGGTTAGGATGGGCGAGCAGTACTTC

clone size: many
V gene: TRBV2
D gene: .
J gene: TRBJ1-2
CDR3 protein: CASTAQVGANYGYTF
CDR3 DNA: TGTGCCAGCACCGCCCAGGTGGGAGCTAACTATGGCTACACCTTC

clone size: few
V gene: TRBV12-3/TRBV12-4
D gene: TRBD1
J gene: TRBJ1-5
CDR3 protein: CATSTGGFGQPQHF
CDR3 DNA: TGTGCCACCTCGACAGGGGGCTTCGGTCAGCCCCAGCATTTT

clone size: few
V gene: TRBV28
D gene: .
J gene: TRBJ2-1
CDR3 protein: CASSLILSYNEQFF
CDR3 DNA: TGTGCCAGCAGTTTGATTCTTTCCTACAATGAGCAGTTCTTC

clone size: few
V gene: TRBV5-6
D gene: TRBD1
J gene: TRBJ1-5
CDR3 protein: CASSLMGWDRLNQPQHF
CDR3 DNA: TGTGCCAGCAGCTTAATGGGCTGGGACAGACTCAATCAGCCCCAGCATTTT

clone size: many
V gene: TRBV20-1
D gene: .
J gene: TRBJ2-5
CDR3 protein: CSATPPQGPTETQYF
CDR3 DNA: TGCAGTGCTACCCCGCCCCAGGGGCCGACGGAGACCCAGTACTTC

clone size: few
V gene: TRBV28
D gene: .
J gene: TRBJ2-7
CDR3 protein: CASSLYPTGSYEQYF
CDR3 DNA: TGTGCCAGCAGCCTCTACCCTACTGGGTCCTACGAGCAGTACTTC

clone size: many
V gene: TRBV25-1
D gene: .
J gene: TRBJ2-5
CDR3 protein: CASSEASQETQYF
CDR3 DNA: TGTGCCAGCAGTGAAGCGTCCCAAGAGACCCAGTACTTC

clone size: .
V gene: TRBV6-2/TRBV6-3
D gene: .
J gene: TRBJ1-5
CDR3 protein: CASSYPVGSNQPQHF
CDR3 DNA: TGTGCCAGCAGTTACCCGGTTGGCAGCAATCAGCCCCAGCATTTT

clone size: many
V gene: TRBV14
D gene: .
J gene: TRBJ2-1
CDR3 protein: CASSPQSRYEQFF
CDR3 DNA: TGTGCCAGCAGCCCCCAGTCCCGATATGAGCAGTTCTTC

clone size: few
V gene: TRBV20-1
D gene: TRBD1
J gene: TRBJ1-4
CDR3 protein: CSAKLSDRAGEKLFF
CDR3 DNA: TGCAGTGCTAAACTTTCCGACAGGGCTGGGGAAAAACTGTTTTTT

clone size: .
V gene: TRBV12-3/TRBV12-4
D gene: TRBD2
J gene: TRBJ2-1
CDR3 protein: CASARGGSYNEQFF
CDR3 DNA: TGTGCCAGTGCCCGCGGGGGGTCCTACAATGAGCAGTTCTTC

clone size: many
V gene: TRBV3-1
D gene: .
J gene: TRBJ2-7
CDR3 protein: CASSSPGFNSYEQYF
CDR3 DNA: TGTGCCAGCAGCTCTCCCGGATTCAACTCCTACGAGCAGTACTTC

clone size: many
V gene: TRBV7-9
D gene: TRBD1
J gene: TRBJ1-1
CDR3 protein: CASRPQTGSTEAFF
CDR3 DNA: TGTGCCAGCAGACCCCAGACAGGGAGCACTGAAGCTTTCTTT

clone size: few
V gene: TRBV5-8
D gene: TRBD2
J gene: TRBJ2-1
CDR3 protein: CASSLYSGRSSYNEQFF
CDR3 DNA: TGTGCCAGCAGCCTATATAGCGGGAGGTCCTCCTACAATGAGCAGTTCTTC

clone size: .
V gene: TRBV14
D gene: .
J gene: TRBJ2-3
CDR3 protein: CASSPTTDTQYF
CDR3 DNA: TGTGCCAGCAGCCCGACCACCGATACGCAGTATTTT

clone size: many
V gene: TRBV5-6
D gene: .
J gene: TRBJ1-2
CDR3 protein: CASSLVDGREVYGYTF
CDR3 DNA: TGTGCCAGCAGCTTGGTAGACGGCAGAGAAGTCTATGGCTACACCTTC

clone size: many
V gene: TRBV5-1
D gene: TRBD1
J gene: TRBJ2-2
CDR3 protein: CASTPLGQGYTGELFF
CDR3 DNA: TGCGCCAGCACACCACTGGGACAGGGATACACCGGGGAGCTGTTTTTT

clone size: many
V gene: TRBV7-9
D gene: .
J gene: TRBJ2-2
CDR3 protein: CASSSRGDTGELFF
CDR3 DNA: TGTGCCAGCAGCTCGAGGGGGGACACCGGGGAGCTGTTTTTT

clone size: many
V gene: TRBV9
D gene: .
J gene: TRBJ2-6
CDR3 protein: CASSVAPPGSGANVLTF
CDR3 DNA: TGTGCCAGCAGCGTAGCCCCCCCAGGGTCTGGGGCCAACGTCCTGACTTTC

clone size: many
V gene: TRBV6-1
D gene: .
J gene: TRBJ1-2
CDR3 protein: CASRREENYGYTF
CDR3 DNA: TGTGCCAGCAGGAGAGAGGAAAACTATGGCTACACCTTC

clone size: many
V gene: TRBV29-1
D gene: .
J gene: TRBJ2-7
CDR3 protein: CSASLRYEQYF
CDR3 DNA: TGCAGCGCCTCACTTCGCTACGAGCAGTACTTC

clone size: many
V gene: TRBV11-2
D gene: TRBD1
J gene: TRBJ1-1
CDR3 protein: CASSLGTEFEAFF
CDR3 DNA: TGTGCCAGCAGCCTCGGGACAGAATTTGAAGCTTTCTTT

clone size: many
V gene: TRBV27
D gene: TRBD2
J gene: TRBJ2-3
CDR3 protein: CASSSWTSGTDTQYF
CDR3 DNA: TGTGCCAGCAGTTCTTGGACTAGCGGAACAGATACGCAGTATTTT